Below are 12 T cell receptor beta chains sequenced from a single sample in a study of blood T cell repertoires in COVID-19. Repertoires were generated with immunoSEQ multiplex PCR, while TCRdb's copy carries only in-frame clones and drops some. Here the sample spans around 200,000 clones, 70% to 90% being singletons. Material for sequencing was PBMCs or T cells enriched from blood (not recorded which). Every receptor here comes from a woman aged 40 to 55 with acute COVID-19.

In this sample, this clone turned up a few times. The rearrangement uses TRBV14 and TRBJ1-4; D uncertain. CDR1 and CDR2 (germline): SGHDN, FVKESK. The CDR3 length is 14 residues. V lost 6 bases and J lost 5, with 13 bases in between. In nucleotides, the CDR3 is TGTGCCAGCAGTATCGGGCCGGGGAATGAAAAACTGTTTTTT. Translation: CASSIGPGNEKLFF.

V is TRBV28 and J is TRBJ2-7; maybe TRBD1 (5 bases). Germline V CDR1 and CDR2: MDHEN, SYDVKM. The CDR3 length is 12 residues. The V and J ends lost 6 bases and 6 bases respectively, with 12 bases between them. The CDR3 DNA sequence: TGTGCCAGCAGCCTACAGGTTTCCGAGCAGTACTTC. Protein sequence: CASSLQVSEQYF.

This clone turned up a few times. The rearrangement joins TRBV25-1 to TRBJ2-7; D is unclear. There are 14 residues in the CDR3. Germline CDR1 reads MGHDK; CDR2 reads SYGVNS. Between the trimmed V and J ends, which lost 0 bases and 1 base, there was a span of 7 bases. DNA for the CDR3: TGTGCCAGCAGTGAATATTTAGATTCCTACGAGCAGTACTTC. It translates to CASSEYLDSYEQYF.

CDR3: CASSLGGGGVSEAFF. The CDR3 DNA reads as TGTGCCAGCAGCCTCGGTGGAGGGGGGGTGTCTGAAGCTTTCTTT. The chain is built from TRBV7-6 and TRBJ1-1, with D perhaps TRBD1 (6 bases). V gave up 5 bases and J gave up 6 bases, with 19 bases separating them. Germline V gene data show CDR1 as SGHVS and CDR2 as FNYEAQ. The CDR3 runs to 15 residues.

The gene calls are TRBV18 and TRBJ2-2; D remains unclear. Germline V CDR1 and CDR2: KGHSH, LQKENI. This CDR3 has 14 residues. The V and J ends lost 2 bases and 0 bases respectively, with 4 bases between them. The CDR3 DNA sequence: TGTGCCAGCTCACCATCTACGAACACCGGGGAGCTGTTTTTT. Its translation is CASSPSTNTGELFF.

The chain recombines TRBV19 with TRBJ1-5; possibly TRBD1 for D (6 bases). From germline, CDR1 is LNHDA and CDR2 SQIVND (reference sequence). Trimming shortened V by 6 bases and J by 6 bases, and 21 bases separated the two germline ends. The CDR3 runs to 16 residues. The CDR3 loop reads CASSPKTPSGAQPQHF. The CDR3 nucleotides are TGTGCCAGTAGCCCAAAGACTCCCTCAGGGGCTCAGCCCCAGCATTTT. The variable domain in full, completed from reference TRBV19 and TRBJ1-5, reads DGGITQSPKYLFRKEGQNVTLSCEQNLNHDAMYWYRQDPGQGLRLIYYSQIVNDFQKGDIAEGYSVSREKKESFPLTVTSAQKNPTAFYLCASSPKTPSGAQPQHFGDGTRLSIL.

This clone has more than one count but fewer than ten. The chain combines TRBV11-2 with TRBJ1-1; D might be TRBD1 (6 bases). Germline V gene lookup returns CDR1 SGHAT and CDR2 FQNNGV. The V and J ends lost 7 bases and 1 base respectively, with 10 bases between them. The CDR3 is 13 residues long. The CDR3 sequence: CASMRTANTEAFF. The CDR3 DNA sequence: TGTGCCAGCATGAGGACAGCGAACACTGAAGCTTTCTTT. Full variable domain (missing parts from reference TRBV11-2 and TRBJ1-1): EAGVAQSPRYKIIEKRQSVAFWCNPISGHATLYWYQQILGQGPKLLIQFQNNGVVDDSQLPKDRFSAERLKGVDSTLKIQPAKLEDSAVYLCASMRTANTEAFFGQGTRLTVV.

This clone was picked up a small number of times. The gene calls are TRBV11-3 and TRBJ2-3; D may be TRBD2 (5 bases). Per germline, CDR1 SGHNT and CDR2 YENEEA. The V end was cut by 3 bases, the J end by 5 bases, with 12 bases between. The CDR3 has 14 amino acids. The CDR3 DNA follows: TGTGCCAGCAGCTTCGGCCTAGCAAGAGATACGCAGTATTTT. It translates to CASSFGLARDTQYF. Looking up the rest from reference TRBV11-3 and TRBJ2-3 gives the full variable domain: EAGVVQSPRYKIIEKKQPVAFWCNPISGHNTLYWYLQNLGQGPELLIRYENEEAVDDSQLPKDRFSAERLKGVDSTLKIQPAELGDSAVYLCASSFGLARDTQYFGPGTRLTVL.

The chain carries TRBV7-2 and TRBJ1-2, with 9 bases that match TRBD1. Germline CDR1 and CDR2: SGHTA and FQGNSA. Trimming cost V 0 bases and J 5 bases; bases outside gene matches: 16. This CDR3 contains 19 residues. The CDR3 region is CASSLAVSGQGRLGYGYTF. The CDR3 DNA follows: TGTGCCAGCAGCTTAGCGGTATCGGGACAGGGACGATTGGGATATGGCTACACCTTC.

The rearrangement links TRBV7-2 to TRBJ2-5, with TRBD1 matching 9 bases. With 3 bases clipped from V and 4 bases from J, the junction kept 6 bases outside the gene matches. In germline, CDR1 is SGHTA, CDR2 FQGNSA. The CDR3 covers 15 residues. In DNA form, the CDR3 reads TGTGCCAGCAGCTTGGACAGGGGTTTGCGAGAGACCCAGTACTTC. Encoded protein: CASSLDRGLRETQYF.

V is TRBV7-9 and J is TRBJ1-2; 11 nucleotides match TRBD1. Germline-derived CDR1 and CDR2 are SEHNR and FQNEAQ (reference sequence). The CDR3 loop spans 15 amino acids. J lost 4 bases, V lost 5 bases, and 6 bases had no gene match. The CDR3 here is CASSPGTGGRYGYTF. CDR3 nucleotide sequence: TGTGCCAGCAGCCCAGGGACAGGGGGACGCTATGGCTACACCTTC.

The rearrangement links TRBV7-2 to TRBJ2-3; 9 nucleotides align to TRBD2. CDR1 SGHTA and CDR2 FQGNSA come from the germline V gene. V lost 5 bases and J lost 0; bases outside the gene matches: 3. The CDR3 covers 15 residues. CDR3 DNA sequence: TGTGCCAGCAGCCCCGGGACTAGCAGCACAGATACGCAGTATTTT. This gives the protein CASSPGTSSTDTQYF.